This T cell receptor beta chain comes out of a study of cytomegalovirus exposure and HLA in healthy donors. Overall study results and limits: In the 95 to 150 validation repertoires, a later analysis found that first-cohort TCR clusters tended to co-occur.

In regard to this clone: Its antigen is not identified.

Some clones are missing from TCRdb's copy, which holds only in-frame ones; the method was immunoSEQ multiplex PCR. The table lists 200,000 to 300,000 clones, around 91% of them singletons, with 3.1% in the top ten. Germline V CDR1 and CDR2: SGDLS, YYNGEE. The CDR3 has 15 residues. Trimming shortened V by 4 bases and J by 3 bases, and 14 bases separated the two germline ends. The chain couples TRBV9 to TRBJ2-1, with D perhaps given as TRBD1 or TRBD2 (7 bases each). The source is a woman in her twenties or thirties in good health and CMV-seronegative. Sample: PBMCs. The CDR3 protein is CASSPGGGNYNEQFF. DNA for the CDR3: TGTGCCAGCAGCCCAGGGGGAGGGAACTACAATGAGCAGTTCTTC. Combining the CDR3 with reference TRBV9 and TRBJ2-1 gives the whole variable domain DSGVTQTPKHLITATGQRVTLRCSPRSGDLSVYWYQQSLDQGLQFLIQYYNGEERAKGNILERFSAQQFPDLHSELNLSSLELGDSALYFCASSPGGGNYNEQFFGPGTRLTVL.